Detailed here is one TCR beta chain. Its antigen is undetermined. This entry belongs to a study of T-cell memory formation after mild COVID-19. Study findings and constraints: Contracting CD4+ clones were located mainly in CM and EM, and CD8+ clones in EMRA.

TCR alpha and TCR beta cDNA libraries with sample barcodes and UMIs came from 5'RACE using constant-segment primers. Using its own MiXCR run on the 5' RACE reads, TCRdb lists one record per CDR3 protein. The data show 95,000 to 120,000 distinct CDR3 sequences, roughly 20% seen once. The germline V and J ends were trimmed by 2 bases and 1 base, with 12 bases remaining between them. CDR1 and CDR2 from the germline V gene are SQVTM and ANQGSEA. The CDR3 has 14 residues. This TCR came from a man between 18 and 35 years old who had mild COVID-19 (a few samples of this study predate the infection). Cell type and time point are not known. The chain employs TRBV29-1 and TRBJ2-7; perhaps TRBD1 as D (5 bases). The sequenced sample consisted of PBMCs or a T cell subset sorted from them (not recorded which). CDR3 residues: CSVEMDTESYEQYF. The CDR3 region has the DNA TGCAGCGTTGAAATGGACACCGAATCCTACGAGCAGTACTTC.